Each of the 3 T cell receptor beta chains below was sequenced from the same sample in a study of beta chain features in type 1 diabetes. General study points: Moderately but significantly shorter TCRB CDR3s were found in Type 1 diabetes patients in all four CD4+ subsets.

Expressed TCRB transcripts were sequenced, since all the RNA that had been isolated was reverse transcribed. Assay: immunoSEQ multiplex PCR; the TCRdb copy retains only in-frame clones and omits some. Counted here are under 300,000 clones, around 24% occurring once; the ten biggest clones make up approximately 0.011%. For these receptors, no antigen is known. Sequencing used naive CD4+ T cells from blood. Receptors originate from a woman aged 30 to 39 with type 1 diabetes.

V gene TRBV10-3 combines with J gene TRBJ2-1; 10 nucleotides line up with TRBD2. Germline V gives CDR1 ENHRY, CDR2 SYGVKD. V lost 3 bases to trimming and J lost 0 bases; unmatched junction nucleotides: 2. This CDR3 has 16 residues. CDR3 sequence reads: CAISDSSGSSYNEQFF. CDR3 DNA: TGTGCCATCAGTGACTCTAGCGGGAGCTCCTACAATGAGCAGTTCTTC.

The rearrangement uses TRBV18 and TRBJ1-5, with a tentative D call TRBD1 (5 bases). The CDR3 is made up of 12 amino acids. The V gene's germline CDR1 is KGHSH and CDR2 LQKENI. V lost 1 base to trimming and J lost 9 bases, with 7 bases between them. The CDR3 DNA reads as TGTGCCAGCTCACCACGGGGGGGGCCCCAGCATTTT. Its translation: CASSPRGGPQHF.

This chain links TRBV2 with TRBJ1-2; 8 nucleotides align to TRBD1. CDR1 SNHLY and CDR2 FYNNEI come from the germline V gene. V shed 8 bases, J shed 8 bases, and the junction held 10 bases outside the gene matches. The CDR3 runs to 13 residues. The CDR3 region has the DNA TGTGCCAGCCTAGGACAGGGCATCGGGGGCTACACCTTC. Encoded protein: CASLGQGIGGYTF. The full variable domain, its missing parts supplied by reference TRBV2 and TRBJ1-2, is EPEVTQTPSHQVTQMGQEVILRCVPISNHLYFYWYRQILGQKVEFLVSFYNNEISEKSEIFDDQFSVERPDGSNFTLKIRSTKLEDSAMYFCASLGQGIGGYTFGSGTRLTVV.